Reported below is one T cell receptor (beta chain). As a fraction of the sample, this clone is medium-sized (0.01 to 0.1%). Its antigen specificity is not known. The record has no base qualities; no much larger clone is one base away. The sample comes from a study of lymphopenia after photon versus proton radiotherapy (dated by TCRdb to the late 2010s). Some background on the complete study: The immunological effects of photon versus proton radiation therapy were compared in patients with gastrointestinal tumors who developed high-grade lymphopenia. The cohort included approximately 22 patients with gastrointestinal tumors who developed lymphopenia after receiving either photon or proton therapy. The goal of the study was to characterize the differences between the two radiation modalities in how they affect the immune system. Points the paper makes about the study in general: The survival association was examined only in patients who died, and the authors described better survival with proton therapy as a possibility, not as a demonstrated result. Relative stability during treatment was observed in proton-treated patients, whereas loss of naive T cells and TCR diversity and gain of effector/memory populations were observed in photon-treated patients. Across the cohort, a larger post-nadir drop in TCR diversity was inversely correlated with overall survival time among patients who died. Once the lymphocyte count had reached its nadir, the repertoires of photon-treated patients showed oligoclonal expansion, particularly of CD8+ Temra cells, and this expansion drove the decline in diversity.

Taken from the germline V gene, the CDR1 and CDR2 loops are SGHTA and FQGNSA. The V end gives up 5 bases and the J end 1 base, leaving 11 bases in the junction not matched to a gene. Including cysteine and phenylalanine, the CDR3 has 16 amino acids. Just the 48-base CDR3 DNA is kept, in frame starting at base 1. Receptors were amplified or captured by the immunoSEQ multiplex PCR assay. T cell repertoires were profiled by deep sequencing of rearranged TCR beta loci, alongside multiparametric flow cytometry. TCRdb's version of the immuneACCESS table is confined to in-frame rearrangements and falls short of the full clone set. An unresolved V gene accounts for under half of the shortfall where checked; the remainder is of unknown origin. This sample comprises approximately 45,000 clones, roughly 87% of them detected only once. About 2.2% of the sample rests with the top ten.

The chain is encoded by TRBV7-2 joined to TRBJ2-7, and TRBD1 matches 7 of the central bases. The origin of this receptor is a man aged 35 to 55 with gastric cancer. This sample comprised peripheral blood, obtained from a patient treated with photon-based radiotherapy. The DNA reads as follows: TGTGCCAGCAGCCTGAGACCGGGACAGAGATCCTACGAGCAGTACTTC. The resulting protein is CASSLRPGQRSYEQYF.